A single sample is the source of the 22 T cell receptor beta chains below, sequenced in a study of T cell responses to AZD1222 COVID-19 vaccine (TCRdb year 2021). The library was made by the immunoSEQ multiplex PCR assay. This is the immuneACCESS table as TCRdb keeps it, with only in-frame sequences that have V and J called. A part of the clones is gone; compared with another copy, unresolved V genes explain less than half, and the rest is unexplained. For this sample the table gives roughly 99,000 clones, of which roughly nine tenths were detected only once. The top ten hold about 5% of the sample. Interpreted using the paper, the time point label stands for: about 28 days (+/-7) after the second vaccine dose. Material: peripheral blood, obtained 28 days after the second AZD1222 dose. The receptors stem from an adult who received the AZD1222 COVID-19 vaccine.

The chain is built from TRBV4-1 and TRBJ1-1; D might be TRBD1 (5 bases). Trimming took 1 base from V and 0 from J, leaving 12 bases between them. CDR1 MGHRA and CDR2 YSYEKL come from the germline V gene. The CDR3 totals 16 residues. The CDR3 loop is CASSQGKGRMNTEAFF. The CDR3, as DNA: TGCGCCAGCAGCCAAGGTAAGGGGCGGATGAACACTGAAGCTTTCTTT.

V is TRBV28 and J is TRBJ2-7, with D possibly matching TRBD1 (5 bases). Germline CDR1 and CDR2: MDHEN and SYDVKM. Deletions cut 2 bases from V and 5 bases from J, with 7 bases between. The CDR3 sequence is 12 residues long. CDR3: CASSLPGNEQYF. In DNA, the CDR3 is TGTGCCAGCAGTTTACCAGGGAACGAGCAGTACTTC.

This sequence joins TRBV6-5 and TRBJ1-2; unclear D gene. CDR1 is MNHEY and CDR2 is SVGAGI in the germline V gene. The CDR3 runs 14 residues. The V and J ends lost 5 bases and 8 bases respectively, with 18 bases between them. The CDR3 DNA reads TGTGCCAGCAGTCCCGGGTTTCGGGCGGTAGGCTACACCTTC. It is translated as CASSPGFRAVGYTF.

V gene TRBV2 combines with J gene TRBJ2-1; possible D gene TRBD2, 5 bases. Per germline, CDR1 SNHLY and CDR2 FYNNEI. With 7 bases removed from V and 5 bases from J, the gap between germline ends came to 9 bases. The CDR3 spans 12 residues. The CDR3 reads CASIGGNNEQFF. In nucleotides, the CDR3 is TGTGCCAGCATCGGAGGAAACAATGAGCAGTTCTTC.

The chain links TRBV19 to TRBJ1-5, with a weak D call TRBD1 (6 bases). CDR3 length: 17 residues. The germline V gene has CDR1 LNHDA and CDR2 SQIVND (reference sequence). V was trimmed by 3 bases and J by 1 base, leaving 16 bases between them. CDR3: CASSIVGGRGSNQPQHF. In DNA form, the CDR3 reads TGTGCCAGTAGTATTGTGGGGGGCAGGGGCAGCAATCAGCCCCAGCATTTT.

The DNA of the CDR3 is TGTGCCAGCTCCCTCCTTGGGCTAGCGGGGGGGGATACGCAGTATTTT. Encoded protein: CASSLLGLAGGDTQYF. The rearrangement uses TRBV11-2 and TRBJ2-3; 12 bases fit TRBD2. Per the germline V gene, CDR1 is SGHAT and CDR2 is FQNNGV. The CDR3 length is 16 residues. Trimming took 8 bases from V and 6 from J; bases not matched to a gene: 12. Filled out from reference TRBV11-2 and TRBJ2-3, the complete variable domain reads EAGVAQSPRYKIIEKRQSVAFWCNPISGHATLYWYQQILGQGPKLLIQFQNNGVVDDSQLPKDRFSAERLKGVDSTLKIQPAKLEDSAVYLCASSLLGLAGGDTQYFGPGTRLTVL.

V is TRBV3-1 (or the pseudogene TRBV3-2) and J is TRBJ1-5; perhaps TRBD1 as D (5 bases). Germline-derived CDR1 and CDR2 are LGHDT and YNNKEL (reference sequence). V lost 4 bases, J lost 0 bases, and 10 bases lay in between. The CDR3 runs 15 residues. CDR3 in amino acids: CASSPTEISNQPQHF. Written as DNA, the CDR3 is TGTGCCAGCAGCCCGACAGAGATTAGCAATCAGCCCCAGCATTTT.

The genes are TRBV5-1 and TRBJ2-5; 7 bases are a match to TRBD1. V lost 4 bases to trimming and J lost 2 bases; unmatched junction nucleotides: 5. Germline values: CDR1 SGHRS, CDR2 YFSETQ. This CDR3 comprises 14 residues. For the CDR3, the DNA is TGCGCCAGCAGCCACGGGACAGAACAAGAGACCCAGTACTTC. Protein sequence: CASSHGTEQETQYF. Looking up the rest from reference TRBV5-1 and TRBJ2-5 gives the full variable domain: KAGVTQTPRYLIKTRGQQVTLSCSPISGHRSVSWYQQTPGQGLQFLFEYFSETQRNKGNFPGRFSGRQFSNSRSEMNVSTLELGDSALYLCASSHGTEQETQYFGPGTRLLVL.

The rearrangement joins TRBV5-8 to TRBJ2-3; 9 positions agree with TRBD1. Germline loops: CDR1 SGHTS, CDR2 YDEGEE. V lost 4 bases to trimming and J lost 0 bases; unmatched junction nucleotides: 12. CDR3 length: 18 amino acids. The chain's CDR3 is CASSPIRTGASSTDTQYF. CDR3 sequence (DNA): TGTGCCAGCAGCCCAATACGGACAGGGGCCTCTAGCACAGATACGCAGTATTTT.

In DNA form, the CDR3 reads TGTGCCAGCAGCTCGGGACAGCGGGAAAAACTGTTTTTT. The encoded protein is CASSSGQREKLFF. V is TRBV7-9 and J is TRBJ1-4, with 7 positions matching TRBD1. CDR3 length: 13 amino acids. The V and J ends lost 4 bases and 8 bases, in that order; junction bases with no gene match: 4. The V gene's germline CDR1 is SEHNR and CDR2 FQNEAQ (reference sequence).

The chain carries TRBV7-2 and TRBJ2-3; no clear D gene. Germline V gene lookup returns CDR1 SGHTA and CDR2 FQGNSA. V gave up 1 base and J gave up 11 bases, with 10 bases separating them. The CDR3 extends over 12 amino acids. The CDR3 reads CASSLDAAGQYF. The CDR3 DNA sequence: TGTGCCAGCAGCTTAGACGCGGCCGGGCAGTATTTT. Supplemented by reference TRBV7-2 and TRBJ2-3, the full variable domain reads GAGVSQSPSNKVTEKGKDVELRCDPISGHTALYWYRQSLGQGLEFLIYFQGNSAPDKSGLPSDRFSAERTGGSVSTLTIQRTQQEDSAVYLCASSLDAAGQYFGPGTRLTVL.

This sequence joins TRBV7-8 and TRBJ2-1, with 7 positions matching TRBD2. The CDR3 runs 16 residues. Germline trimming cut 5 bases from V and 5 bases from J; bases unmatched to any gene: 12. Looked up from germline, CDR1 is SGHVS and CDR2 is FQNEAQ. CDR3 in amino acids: CASSLPGLADNNEQFF. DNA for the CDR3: TGTGCCAGCAGCCTTCCCGGGCTAGCGGATAACAATGAGCAGTTCTTC.

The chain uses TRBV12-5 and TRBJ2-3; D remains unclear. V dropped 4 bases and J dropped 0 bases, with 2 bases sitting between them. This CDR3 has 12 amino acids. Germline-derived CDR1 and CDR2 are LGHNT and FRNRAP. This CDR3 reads CASGSSTDTQYF. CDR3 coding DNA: TGTGCTAGTGGTTCTAGCACAGATACGCAGTATTTT.

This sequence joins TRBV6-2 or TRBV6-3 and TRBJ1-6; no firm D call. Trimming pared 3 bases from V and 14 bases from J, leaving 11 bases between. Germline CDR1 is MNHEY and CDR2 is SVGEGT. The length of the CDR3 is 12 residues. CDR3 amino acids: CASSYEGDSLHF. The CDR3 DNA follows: TGTGCCAGCAGTTATGAGGGTGATTCCCTCCACTTT.

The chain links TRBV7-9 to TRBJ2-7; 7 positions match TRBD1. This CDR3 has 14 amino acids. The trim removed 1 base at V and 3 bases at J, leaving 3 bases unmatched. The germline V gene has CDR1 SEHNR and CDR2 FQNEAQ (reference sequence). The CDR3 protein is CASSLGQGFYEQYF. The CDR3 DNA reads TGTGCCAGCAGCTTAGGACAGGGATTCTACGAGCAGTACTTC.

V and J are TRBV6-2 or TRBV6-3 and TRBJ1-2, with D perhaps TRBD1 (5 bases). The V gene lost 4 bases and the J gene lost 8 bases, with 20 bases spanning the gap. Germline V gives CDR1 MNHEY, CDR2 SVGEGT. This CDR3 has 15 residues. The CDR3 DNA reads TGTGCCAGCAGTTCGGAACGATCGGGGCGCGAAGGCTACACCTTC. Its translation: CASSSERSGREGYTF.

This chain's CDR3 is CASSQEQGSTDTQYF. DNA of the CDR3: TGCGCCAGCAGCCAAGAGCAGGGGAGCACAGATACGCAGTATTTT. The rearrangement links TRBV4-3 to TRBJ2-3, with a possible D match to TRBD1 (6 bases). The germline V gene encodes CDR1 LGHNA and CDR2 YSLEER. The CDR3 has 15 residues. The V end was cut by 0 bases, the J end by 0 bases, with 7 bases between.

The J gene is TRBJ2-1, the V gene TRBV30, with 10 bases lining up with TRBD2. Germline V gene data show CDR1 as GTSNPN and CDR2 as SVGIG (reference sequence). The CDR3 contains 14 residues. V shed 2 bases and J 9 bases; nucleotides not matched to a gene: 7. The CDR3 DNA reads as TGTGCCTGGAGTCTAGCGGGGGCCAGGGGTGAGCAGTTCTTC. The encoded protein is CAWSLAGARGEQFF.

CDR3 DNA: TGTGCCAGCAGCCCCGGACAGGGGATAAGACGTGACACTGAAGCTTTCTTT. Amino acid sequence: CASSPGQGIRRDTEAFF. The chain has TRBV11-2 and TRBJ1-1; 9 bases line up with TRBD1. The CDR3 runs 17 residues. Per germline, CDR1 SGHAT and CDR2 FQNNGV. The V gene end was trimmed by 5 bases and the J gene end by 3 bases; junction bases not matched to a gene: 13. The whole variable domain, remainder taken from reference TRBV11-2 and TRBJ1-1, is EAGVAQSPRYKIIEKRQSVAFWCNPISGHATLYWYQQILGQGPKLLIQFQNNGVVDDSQLPKDRFSAERLKGVDSTLKIQPAKLEDSAVYLCASSPGQGIRRDTEAFFGQGTRLTVV.

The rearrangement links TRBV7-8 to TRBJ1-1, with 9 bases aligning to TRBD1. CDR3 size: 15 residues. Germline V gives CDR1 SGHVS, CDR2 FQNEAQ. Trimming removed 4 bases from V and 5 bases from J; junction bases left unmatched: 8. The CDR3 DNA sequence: TGTGCCAGCAGCTCATCAACAGGGGGCTGGACTGAAGCTTTCTTT. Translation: CASSSSTGGWTEAFF. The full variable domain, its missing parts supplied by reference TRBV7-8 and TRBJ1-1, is GAGVSQSPRYKVAKRGQDVALRCDPISGHVSLFWYQQALGQGPEFLTYFQNEAQLDKSGLPSDRFFAERPEGSVSTLKIQRTQQEDSAVYLCASSSSTGGWTEAFFGQGTRLTVV.

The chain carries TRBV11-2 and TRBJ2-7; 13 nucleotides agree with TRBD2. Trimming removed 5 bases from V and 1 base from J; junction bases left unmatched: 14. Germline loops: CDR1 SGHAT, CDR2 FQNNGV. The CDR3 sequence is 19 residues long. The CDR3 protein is CASSLTQTSGGAWSYEQYF. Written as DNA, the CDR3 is TGTGCCAGCAGCCTAACGCAAACTAGCGGGGGGGCCTGGTCCTACGAGCAGTACTTC. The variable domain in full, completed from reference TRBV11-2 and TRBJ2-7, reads EAGVAQSPRYKIIEKRQSVAFWCNPISGHATLYWYQQILGQGPKLLIQFQNNGVVDDSQLPKDRFSAERLKGVDSTLKIQPAKLEDSAVYLCASSLTQTSGGAWSYEQYFGPGTRLTVT.

For the CDR3, the DNA is TGTGCCAGCAGCTTAAGGGGAGATAGCAATCAGCCCCAGCATTTT. Translating gives CASSLRGDSNQPQHF. The V call is TRBV7-9, the J call TRBJ1-5; tentative D call: TRBD1 (5 bases). Trimming took off 2 bases at V and 0 bases at J, with 8 bases between the two ends. There are 15 residues in the CDR3. The germline CDR1 and CDR2 sequences are SEHNR and FQNEAQ (reference sequence).